The rows below give T cell receptor beta chains drawn from one sample of a study of blood T cell repertoires in COVID-19. Sequenced by immunoSEQ multiplex PCR; TCRdb stores in-frame clones only, minus some. The sample consists of under 50,000 clones, roughly 84% of them appearing once. Sequencing used peripheral blood. These receptors were taken from a man between 45 and 60 years old with active COVID-19. The conserved cysteine and the conserved F or W are not part of the CDR3 here. The order of the fields is clone size, J gene, V gene, CDR3 protein. Expanded clones are given a class, and other clones once, few, many or no size at all.

NA	TRBJ2-7	TRBV4-3	ASSQSPTGGYEQY
NA	TRBJ2-5	TRBV5-1	ASSKSGRGEETQY
once	TRBJ2-7	TRBV7-9	ASSLDQGEQY
NA	TRBJ1-4	TRBV6-5	ASRRQGVNEKLF
NA	TRBJ2-3	TRBV19	ASSTLFRWASTDTQY
NA	TRBJ2-5	TRBV12-5	ASGSTAYEGYQETQY
once	TRBJ1-1	TRBV4-3	ASSQEVTINTEAF
NA	TRBJ2-5	TRBV12-3/TRBV12-4	ASSFLQETQY
NA	TRBJ2-7	TRBV2	ASRQTGRSYEQY
NA	TRBJ1-1	TRBV25-1	ASSDLRGNTEAF
NA	TRBJ2-2	TRBV7-9	ASSLDAGRGETGELF
NA	TRBJ1-5	TRBV6-4	ASSDGLVRPFQPQH
NA	TRBJ1-4	TRBV7-2	ASSSYGTGKLF
once	TRBJ2-3	TRBV15	ATRTSGTDTQY
few	TRBJ1-5	TRBV23-1	ASSRGSESNQPQH
NA	TRBJ1-1	TRBV5-1	ASSLRGGTDEAF
NA	TRBJ1-1	TRBV13	ASSYSGTGAEAF
NA	TRBJ2-1	TRBV9	ASSVRVGGAHEQF
NA	TRBJ1-2	TRBV28	ASSGQGVYGYT
NA	TRBJ2-1	TRBV3-1/TRBV3-2	ASSLTGGQGGFDEQF
NA	TRBJ1-5	TRBV5-1	ASSLGPAGNQPQH
NA	TRBJ1-1	TRBV7-9	ASSFEGARYTEAF
NA	TRBJ1-2	TRBV5-1	ASSEVVNYGYT
once	TRBJ2-3	TRBV10-3	AIRGRDTDTQY
NA	TRBJ2-7	TRBV7-2	ASSFRDRVAAEQY
NA	TRBJ2-3	TRBV7-9	ASSARSGGTDTQY